This passage covers 4 T cell receptor beta chains from one sample sequenced in a study of blood T cell repertoires in COVID-19. Assay: immunoSEQ multiplex PCR; the TCRdb copy retains only in-frame clones and omits some. The data show roughly 60,000 clones, less than 90% seen once. What was sequenced was peripheral blood. These receptors all stem from a man aged 55-75 years with COVID-19, enrolled during active disease.

CDR3 region: CASSLQGQNEKLFF. In DNA, the CDR3 is TGTGCCAGCAGTTTACAGGGGCAGAATGAAAAACTGTTTTTT. The chain links TRBV2 to TRBJ1-4; TRBD1 agrees at 7 bases. This CDR3 has 14 residues. V gave up 5 bases and J gave up 5 bases; unmatched junction bases: 5. CDR1 and CDR2 from the germline V gene are SNHLY and FYNNEI.

The chain couples TRBV3-1 (or the pseudogene TRBV3-2) to TRBJ2-2; 12 nucleotides agree with TRBD2. With V trimmed by 4 bases and J by 4 bases, 7 bases remained unmatched. Germline assignment: CDR1 LGHDT and CDR2 YNNKEL (reference sequence). This CDR3 is built from 17 residues. DNA for the CDR3: TGTGCCAGCAGCCTCCGCCGGACTAGCGGGATCACCGGGGAGCTGTTTTTT. Its translation: CASSLRRTSGITGELFF.

The chain is built from TRBV9 and TRBJ2-3, with 8 bases that match TRBD1. Germline trimming cut 0 bases from V and 6 bases from J; bases unmatched to any gene: 9. CDR3 length: 16 residues. Germline CDR1 SGDLS, CDR2 YYNGEE. The CDR3 DNA reads TGTGCCAGCAGCGTAGAGTTGGCAGGGGGCGGGGATACGCAGTATTTT. This codes for CASSVELAGGGDTQYF.

This sequence joins TRBV7-3 and TRBJ1-2; the match to TRBD1 covers 11 bases. Germline loops: CDR1 SGHTA, CDR2 FQGTGA. This CDR3 is 18 amino acids long. Trimming cost V 5 bases and J 7 bases; bases outside gene matches: 18. The CDR3 sequence: CASSPTPNLGQGAGGYTF. The CDR3, as DNA: TGTGCCAGCAGCCCAACCCCCAACCTTGGACAGGGGGCGGGTGGCTACACCTTC. The full variable domain, in which reference TRBV7-3 and TRBJ1-2 provide the parts outside the CDR3, is GAGVSQTPSNKVTEKGKYVELRCDPISGHTALYWYRQSLGQGPEFLIYFQGTGAADDSGLPNDRFFAVRPEGSVSTLKIQRTERGDSAVYLCASSPTPNLGQGAGGYTFGSGTRLTVV.